These 17 T cell receptor beta chains originate from one sample sequenced in a study of somatic mutations in cytotoxic T cells in rheumatoid arthritis. Clones were read by immunoSEQ multiplex PCR, and TCRdb kept only the in-frame ones, dropping some. The data show approximately 4,800 clones, around 90% seen once. Material: CD8+ T cells sorted from blood. The receptor source for this set is a woman aged 45-59 years with rheumatoid arthritis.

The chain has TRBV7-9 and TRBJ2-2, with a weak D call TRBD1 (6 bases). The V gene lost 7 bases and the J gene lost 1 base, with 16 bases spanning the gap. From germline, CDR1 is SEHNR and CDR2 FQNEAQ (reference sequence). This CDR3 is built from 16 residues. CDR3 protein: CASKPGHALNTGELFF. CDR3 nucleotide sequence: TGTGCCAGCAAGCCGGGACACGCACTGAACACCGGGGAGCTGTTTTTT.

For the CDR3, the DNA is TGTGCCATAGAGGCGGCGAGCTACGAGCAGTACTTC. Its translation: CAIEAASYEQYF. The rearrangement links TRBV11-2 to TRBJ2-7; D unclear. The CDR3 extends over 12 amino acids. Germline V gene sequence: CDR1 SGHAT, CDR2 FQNNGV. V was pared by 10 bases and J by 3 bases, with 13 bases between.

The chain is built from TRBV5-1 and TRBJ2-7, with D hard to call. CDR1 and CDR2 (germline): SGHRS, YFSETQ. The V end was cut by 0 bases, the J end by 6 bases, with 10 bases between. The CDR3 has 13 residues. CDR3 coding DNA: TGCGCCAGCAGCTTGGCCCACTTCCGCGAGCAGTACTTC. Protein product: CASSLAHFREQYF. Using reference TRBV5-1 and TRBJ2-7 for the parts outside the CDR3, the full variable domain is KAGVTQTPRYLIKTRGQQVTLSCSPISGHRSVSWYQQTPGQGLQFLFEYFSETQRNKGNFPGRFSGRQFSNSRSEMNVSTLELGDSALYLCASSLAHFREQYFGPGTRLTVT.

The chain has TRBV6-5 and TRBJ1-2; 9 positions agree with TRBD1. CDR1 and CDR2 (germline): MNHEY, SVGAGI. V gave up 2 bases and J gave up 4 bases; unmatched junction bases: 8. The CDR3 contains 16 residues. DNA for the CDR3: TGTGCCAGCAGTTACGGTTCTGGGGACAGGGTCTATGGCTACACCTTC. It encodes CASSYGSGDRVYGYTF.

This chain connects TRBV30 to TRBJ1-1; TRBD1 is a possible D gene (5 bases). The CDR3 totals 16 residues. CDR1 is GTSNPN, CDR2 SVGIG, per germline (reference sequence). Trimming stripped 4 bases from V and 1 base from J, with 19 bases between. CDR3 DNA: TGTGCCTGGATCCCCACGGAGACAGCCACGAACACTGAAGCTTTCTTT. It codes for CAWIPTETATNTEAFF.

V gene TRBV10-1 combines with J gene TRBJ1-3; D ambiguous. The V end was cut by 4 bases, the J end by 4 bases, with 8 bases between. The CDR3 is made up of 13 amino acids. CDR1 and CDR2 from the germline V gene are WNHNN and SYGVQD (reference sequence). The CDR3 protein is CASSADLGNTIYF. The CDR3 DNA sequence: TGCGCCAGCAGTGCGGACTTGGGAAACACCATATATTTT.

This chain links TRBV30 with TRBJ2-6; the match to TRBD1 covers 7 bases. J gave up 0 bases and V 2 bases, and 1 base lay outside the gene matches. The CDR3 consists of 15 residues. In germline, CDR1 is GTSNPN, CDR2 SVGIG (reference sequence). The chain's CDR3 is CAWSTGVSGANVLTF. CDR3 sequence (DNA): TGTGCCTGGAGTACAGGGGTCTCTGGGGCCAACGTCCTGACTTTC.

This sequence joins TRBV2 and TRBJ2-1; 8 bases agree with TRBD2. From germline, CDR1 is SNHLY and CDR2 FYNNEI. This CDR3 contains 17 residues. V shed 2 bases, J shed 6 bases, and the junction held 12 bases outside the gene matches. CDR3 in amino acids: CASSEWTGGAVGNEQFF. For the CDR3, the DNA is TGTGCCAGCAGTGAATGGACGGGGGGGGCTGTAGGCAATGAGCAGTTCTTC.

The chain uses TRBV7-6 and TRBJ2-1; 8 bases are a match to TRBD2. Germline assignment: CDR1 SGHVS and CDR2 FNYEAQ. The CDR3 covers 16 residues. Unmatched junction bases numbered 6, after V lost 4 bases and J lost 1 base. The CDR3 region has the DNA TGTGCCAGCAGCTCCACACTAGCGGAATCCTACAATGAGCAGTTCTTC. Translated, it gives CASSSTLAESYNEQFF.

The chain is built from TRBV6-1 and TRBJ2-1; 10 bases map to TRBD2. This CDR3 comprises 17 residues. The germline V gene has CDR1 MNHNS and CDR2 SASEGT. Unmatched junction bases numbered 6, after V lost 4 bases and J lost 0 bases. The CDR3 here is CASSVAGGANSYNEQFF. DNA for the CDR3: TGTGCCAGCAGTGTAGCGGGGGGTGCGAACTCCTACAATGAGCAGTTCTTC.

CDR3 sequence: CASSLFRDREDPRGEKLFF. CDR3 DNA sequence: TGTGCCAGCAGCTTGTTTCGCGACAGGGAAGACCCGCGTGGTGAAAAACTGTTTTTT. V and J are TRBV5-6 and TRBJ1-4; 7 bases line up with TRBD1. The CDR3 is 19 amino acids. V gave up 1 base and J gave up 7 bases; unmatched junction bases: 19. Germline V CDR1 and CDR2: SGHDT, YYEEEE.

The table lists this clone with a count of one. This chain joins TRBV5-6 and TRBJ2-1, with D possibly being TRBD2 (5 bases). Germline values: CDR1 SGHDT, CDR2 YYEEEE. There are 17 residues in the CDR3. V shed 0 bases and J shed 7 bases, with 20 bases lying between them. The CDR3 sequence is CASSLVSSWFWWNEQFF. DNA of the CDR3: TGTGCCAGCAGCTTGGTATCTAGCTGGTTTTGGTGGAATGAGCAGTTCTTC.

CDR3 residues: CASSSDRGGYGYTF. The CDR3 nucleotides read TGCGCCAGCAGCTCGGACAGGGGAGGCTATGGCTACACCTTC. This sequence joins TRBV5-1 and TRBJ1-2, with 9 bases identical to TRBD1. This CDR3 spans 14 amino acids. Trimming removed 3 bases from V and 4 bases from J; junction bases left unmatched: 4. CDR1 and CDR2 (germline): SGHRS, YFSETQ.

This clone has just a few counts. This chain links TRBV4-1 with TRBJ1-1, with D perhaps TRBD1 (5 bases). Deletions cut 1 base from V and 4 bases from J, with 16 bases between. CDR3 length: 16 residues. Looked up from germline, CDR1 is MGHRA and CDR2 is YSYEKL. As DNA, the CDR3 is TGCGCCAGCAGCCAAGCCGAGACAGAGCAAAGCACTGAAGCTTTCTTT. Translating it yields CASSQAETEQSTEAFF.

This sequence joins TRBV12-5 and TRBJ2-1; 11 bases match TRBD2. V lost 6 bases, J lost 3 bases, and 4 bases stayed unmatched. The V gene's germline CDR1 is LGHNT and CDR2 FRNRAP. The CDR3 has 15 residues. The CDR3 DNA is TGTGCTAGTGGCCTGGGACTAGCGGACTACAATGAGCAGTTCTTC. Translation: CASGLGLADYNEQFF.

This chain connects TRBV5-1 to TRBJ2-5; 11 bases match TRBD2. Germline CDR1 and CDR2: SGHRS and YFSETQ. The CDR3 sequence is 16 residues long. J lost 0 bases, V lost 6 bases, and 7 bases had no gene match. CDR3 in DNA: TGCGCCAGCATGTTGATGACTAGCGGGAACCAAGAGACCCAGTACTTC. It translates to CASMLMTSGNQETQYF.

A note on this clone: One end of the junction is discordant with germline, which a read error may explain. DNA of the CDR3: TGTGCCAGCAGCTTATCCGGACAAGGACCTCTTGGGTTT. Translating it yields CASSLSGQGPLGF. J is TRBJ1-1 and V is TRBV7-8, with D perhaps TRBD1 (5 bases). Germline loops: CDR1 SGHVS, CDR2 FQNEAQ. The CDR3 sequence is 13 residues long.